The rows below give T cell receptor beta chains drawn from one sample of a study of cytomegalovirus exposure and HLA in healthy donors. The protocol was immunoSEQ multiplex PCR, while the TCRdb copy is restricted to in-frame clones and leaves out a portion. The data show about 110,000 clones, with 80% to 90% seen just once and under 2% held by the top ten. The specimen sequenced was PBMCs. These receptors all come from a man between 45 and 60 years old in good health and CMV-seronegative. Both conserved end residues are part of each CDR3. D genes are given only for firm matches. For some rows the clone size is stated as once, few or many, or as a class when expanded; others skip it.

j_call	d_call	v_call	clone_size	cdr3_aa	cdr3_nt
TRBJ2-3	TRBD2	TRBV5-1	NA	CASSRGTSGGGDTQYF	TGCGCCAGCAGCCGGGGGACTAGCGGGGGAGGAGATACGCAGTATTTT
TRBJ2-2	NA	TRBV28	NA	CASSLIGRNTGELFF	TGTGCCAGCAGTTTAATTGGCAGGAACACCGGGGAGCTGTTTTTT
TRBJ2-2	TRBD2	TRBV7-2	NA	CASSRSGANTGELFF	TGTGCCAGCAGCCGTAGCGGGGCGAACACCGGGGAGCTGTTTTTT
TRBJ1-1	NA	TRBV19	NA	CASSRAGNTEAFF	TGTGCCAGTAGTCGGGCGGGGAACACTGAAGCTTTCTTT
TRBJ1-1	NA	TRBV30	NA	CAWSPRGVNTEAFF	TGTGCCTGGAGTCCCCGAGGAGTTAACACTGAAGCTTTCTTT
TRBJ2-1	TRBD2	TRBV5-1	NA	CASSSKTSGGGSYNEQFF	TGCGCCAGCAGCTCTAAGACTAGCGGGGGTGGATCCTACAATGAGCAGTTCTTC
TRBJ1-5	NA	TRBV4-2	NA	CASSHVWTEENQPQHF	TGTGCCAGCAGCCATGTCTGGACGGAGGAGAATCAGCCCCAGCATTTT
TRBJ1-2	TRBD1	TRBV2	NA	CASSMRQGVSGYTF	TGTGCCAGCAGTATGAGACAGGGAGTGTCTGGCTACACCTTC
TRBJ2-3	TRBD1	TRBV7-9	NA	CASSSNQQGTDTQYF	TGTGCCAGCAGCTCCAACCAACAGGGGACAGATACGCAGTATTTT
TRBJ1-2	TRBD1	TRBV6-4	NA	CASSTGQNYGYTF	TGTGCCAGCAGCACGGGACAGAACTATGGCTACACCTTC
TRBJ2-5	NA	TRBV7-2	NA	CASSLARAETQYF	TGTGCCAGCAGCTTAGCCAGGGCAGAGACCCAGTACTTC
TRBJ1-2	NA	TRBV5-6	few	CASSSGTSSYTF	TGTGCCAGCAGCTCAGGGACATCCAGCTACACCTTC
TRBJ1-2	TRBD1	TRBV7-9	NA	CATHGQGAWYYGYTF	TGTGCCACCCACGGACAGGGGGCTTGGTACTATGGCTACACCTTC
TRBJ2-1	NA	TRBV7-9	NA	CASSLEGLSNEQFF	TGTGCCAGCAGCTTAGAAGGACTCTCCAATGAGCAGTTCTTC
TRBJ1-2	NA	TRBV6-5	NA	CASSYSVRVSSPGYTF	TGTGCCAGCAGTTACTCTGTTCGAGTCTCATCCCCTGGCTACACCTTC
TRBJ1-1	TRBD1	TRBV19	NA	CASSVDRVTEAFF	TGCGCCAGTAGTGTGGACAGGGTAACTGAAGCTTTCTTT
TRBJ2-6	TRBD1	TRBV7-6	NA	CASSLGQKEAAVLTF	TGTGCCAGCAGCCTGGGACAGAAGGAGGCCGCTGTCCTGACTTTC
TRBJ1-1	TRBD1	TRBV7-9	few	CATKRTGGIEAAFF	TGTGCCACGAAAAGGACAGGGGGCATAGAAGCGGCTTTCTTT
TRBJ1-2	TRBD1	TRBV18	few	CASSRGQGDGYTF	TGTGCCAGCTCACGAGGACAGGGCGATGGCTACACCTTC
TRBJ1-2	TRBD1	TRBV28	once	CASSSLQGALNGYTF	TGTGCCAGCAGTTCCCTACAGGGGGCACTAAATGGCTACACCTTC
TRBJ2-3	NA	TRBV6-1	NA	CASRTLAPDTQYF	TGTGCCAGCAGAACTCTAGCGCCAGATACGCAGTATTTT
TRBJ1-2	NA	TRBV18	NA	CASSPDRRFYGYTF	TGTGCCAGCTCACCTGACAGGAGATTCTATGGCTACACCTTC
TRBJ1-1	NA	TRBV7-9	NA	CASSLGGRGLAEAFF	TGTGCCAGCAGCTTAGGGGGTAGGGGACTCGCTGAAGCTTTCTTT
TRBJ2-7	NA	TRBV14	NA	CASSQGRDWGEQYF	TGTGCCAGCAGCCAGGGTCGGGACTGGGGCGAGCAGTACTTC
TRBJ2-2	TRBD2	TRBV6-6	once	CASSYSSSGPGELFF	TGTGCCAGCAGTTACTCGTCTAGCGGTCCCGGGGAGCTGTTTTTT
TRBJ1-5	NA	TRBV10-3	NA	CAISVEPGGNQPQHF	TGTGCCATCAGTGTAGAGCCGGGAGGCAATCAGCCCCAGCATTTT
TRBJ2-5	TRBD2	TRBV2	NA	CASRRGAQETQYF	TGTGCCAGCAGGCGGGGGGCCCAAGAGACCCAGTACTTC
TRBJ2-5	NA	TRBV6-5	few	CASSSLRTLKETQYF	TGTGCCAGCAGTTCACTCCGGACACTCAAAGAGACCCAGTACTTC
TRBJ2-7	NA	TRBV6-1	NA	CASSERGRSYEQYF	TGTGCCAGCAGTGAGCGGGGGCGCTCCTACGAGCAGTACTTC
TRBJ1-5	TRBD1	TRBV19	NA	CASSLRQGVQPQHF	TGTGCCAGTAGTCTGAGACAGGGTGTTCAGCCCCAGCATTTT
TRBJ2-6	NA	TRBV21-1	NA	CASSNVEQYCSGANVLTF	TGTGCCAGCAGCAATGTAGAACAGTATTGCTCTGGGGCCAACGTCCTGACTTTC
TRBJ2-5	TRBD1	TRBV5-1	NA	CASSLGYRTGGLQETQYF	TGCGCCAGCAGCTTGGGGTACAGGACAGGGGGCCTGCAAGAGACCCAGTACTTC
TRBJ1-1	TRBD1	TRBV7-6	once	CASSLGGTGVTEAFF	TGTGCCAGCAGCTTAGGAGGGACAGGGGTAACTGAAGCTTTCTTT
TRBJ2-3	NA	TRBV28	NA	CATRSRRGSTDTQYF	TGTGCCACGCGCTCTAGGAGGGGTAGCACAGATACGCAGTATTTT
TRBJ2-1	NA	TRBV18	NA	CASSPDGSSYNEQFF	TGTGCCAGCTCACCGGACGGGAGCTCCTACAATGAGCAGTTCTTC
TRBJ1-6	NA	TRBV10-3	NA	CAITAGNSPLHF	TGTGCCATTACGGCAGGCAATTCACCCCTCCACTTT
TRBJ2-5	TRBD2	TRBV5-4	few	CASSSSPGTSGGEENF	TGTGCCAGCAGCTCCAGCCCCGGGACTAGCGGGGGGGAGGAGAACTTC
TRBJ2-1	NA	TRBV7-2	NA	CASSSTGVGRGNEQFF	TGTGCCAGCAGCTCCACCGGAGTAGGTAGGGGAAATGAGCAGTTCTTC
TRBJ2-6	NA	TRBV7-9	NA	CASSLGAPGANVLTF	TGTGCCAGCAGCTTAGGGGCACCTGGGGCCAACGTCCTGACTTTC
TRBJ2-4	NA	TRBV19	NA	CASKERGNIQYF	TGTGCCAGTAAGGAACGAGGAAACATTCAGTACTTC